The present TCR beta chain was sequenced within a study of cytomegalovirus exposure and HLA in healthy donors (dated by TCRdb to 2017 to 2019). About the study as a whole: According to a later analysis, one platform produced both the roughly 130 validation repertoires and the 670 or so repertoires of the first cohort. Along with the 666-subject first cohort, a separate validation cohort of roughly 110 different subjects was used. The aim of the study was to test whether cataloging public T cell receptors could identify signatures of past pathogen exposure. To predict cytomegalovirus infection status, the study combined high-throughput TCR immunosequencing, statistical association of individual TCRs with disease status, and machine learning.

As for this clone: Its antigen is unknown. No per-base quality is available; no much larger clone lies one base away.

Via the germline V gene (reference sequence), CDR1 is MNHNY and CDR2 SVGAGI. The CDR3 contains 12 residues, cysteine and phenylalanine counted. Only the CDR3 region is kept as DNA, spanning 36 bases read in frame from base 1. Between the V and J ends, shortened by 7 bases and 6 bases respectively, the junction contains 12 bases. The investigation overall reported the following: The authors suggested that the approach could potentially be generalized to other disease states and immunological phenotypes. Of the cluster scores, 90% to 95% were above 0 in a later analysis, which found that TCRs clustered in the first cohort also tended to co-occur in the 95 to 150 validation repertoires. A few of the identified cytomegalovirus-associated TCR beta chains were confirmed in vitro to be specific for cytomegalovirus antigens. Most TCR sequences were observed very rarely across donors, whereas some public TCRs were present in many individuals. In the study, some 160 TCR beta chains were listed as associated with cytomegalovirus. The classifier was reported to diagnose cytomegalovirus status with high specificity and sensitivity in both the original and validation cohorts. A later analysis had no HLA typing for the validation cohort, so co-occurrence there was scored across all 130 or so repertoires.

The donors belonged to the validation cohort of about 120 subjects, which was separate from the approximately 660-subject first cohort. Libraries were made using the immunoSEQ multiplex PCR assay. The authors processed their data as follows. A statistical classification framework was developed to diagnose cytomegalovirus status using the catalog of TCR beta chain sequences. Held by TCRdb, this immuneACCESS table contains in-frame sequences only and omits some clones. Under half of the omission traces to an unresolved V gene where checked; the cause of the rest is unknown. V and J calls and clone size are given by that table; D and trimming were obtained from the DNA. The sample profile shows fewer than 130,000 clones; roughly nine tenths of them were found once. 1.5% to 2% of the sample goes to the ten largest clones.

The sequenced sample was PBMCs. The sequence was obtained from a young woman in good health and CMV-seronegative. This chain joins TRBV6-6 to TRBJ1-1; tentative D gene TRBD1, with 6 bases matching. The DNA sequence is as follows: TGTGCCAGCAACCTAGACAGGTCTGAAGCTTTCTTT. It encodes CASNLDRSEAFF.